This TCR beta chain was sequenced during a study of blood T cell repertoires in COVID-19. Turning to the study itself: Specimens from acute and convalescent COVID-19 originated in the United States, Italy and Spain. T cells, B-cell-depleted T cells, or PBMCs provided the cDNA or gDNA that served as material.

Authors' methods: Scientists estimated how many nucleated cells there were by amplifying reference gene primers. The method was immunoSEQ multiplex PCR; TCRdb's version includes in-frame clones alone and lacks a portion of them. The V and J calls and the clone size are those of that table, but D and trimming were determined from the DNA. The sample holds under 200,000 clones, about 86% seen once. This clone was seen only once. V gave up 5 bases and J gave up 9 bases, with 17 bases separating them. Germline lookup yields CDR1 MRHNA and CDR2 SNTAGT. The CDR3 spans 14 residues. The chain is built from TRBV6-4 and TRBJ2-1; TRBD2 is a possible D gene (6 bases). The sequenced sample consisted of peripheral blood. The sequence was obtained from a man between 45 and 60 years old with active or convalescent COVID-19. CDR3 amino acids: CASSLTLTGGEQFF. For the CDR3, the DNA is TGTGCCAGCAGTCTTACCCTCACCGGGGGTGAGCAGTTCTTC.